These T cell receptor beta chains were read from a single sample in a study of blood T cells in healthy people across ages. One entry per CDR3 protein, called by TCRdb with MiXCR from the 5' RACE reads. The profile shows about 560,000 distinct CDR3 sequences, approximately 26% of them singletons. These data were also filed under a second study, of T cells of mothers and their children.

The sequenced material came from blood. The receptors were sampled from a boy between 2 and 10 years old in good health. CDR3s include the opening cysteine and the closing phenylalanine or tryptophan. The order of the fields is V gene, D gene, J gene, clone size, CDR3 length, CDR3 protein, CDR3 DNA. D genes are given only for firm matches. Size is omitted from some rows. Given values are once, few, many or a class for expanded clones.

TRBV5-1	NA	TRBJ1-4	few	14	CASSVTRKGEKLFF	TGCGCCAGCAGCGTTACCAGGAAGGGGGAAAAACTGTTTTTT
TRBV20-1	NA	TRBJ2-5	NA	15	CSARDRDSGWETQYF	TGCAGTGCTAGAGATCGGGACTCAGGGTGGGAGACCCAGTACTTC
TRBV5-1	NA	TRBJ2-5	few	13	CASSLEAAETQYF	TGCGCCAGCAGCTTGGAGGCCGCAGAGACCCAGTACTTC
TRBV20-1	NA	TRBJ1-2	NA	12	CSARSGVEGYTF	TGCAGTGCTAGATCAGGGGTGGAGGGCTACACCTTC
TRBV9	NA	TRBJ2-6	NA	19	CASSPRPQSSLSGANVLTF	TGTGCCAGCAGCCCCCGACCCCAATCCTCCCTCTCTGGGGCCAACGTCCTGACTTTC
TRBV7-2	NA	TRBJ1-5	NA	15	CASSLAAGGSQPQHF	TGTGCCAGCAGCTTAGCGGCTGGGGGAAGTCAGCCCCAGCATTTT
TRBV5-1	TRBD1	TRBJ2-1	many	13	CASGRGTYNEQFF	TGCGCCAGCGGCAGGGGGACCTACAATGAGCAGTTCTTC
TRBV12-3/TRBV12-4	TRBD2	TRBJ2-3	NA	18	CASSFFQGTSGNADTQYF	TGTGCCAGCAGTTTCTTCCAGGGGACTAGCGGGAATGCAGATACGCAGTATTTT
TRBV6-6	NA	TRBJ2-1	NA	15	CASSRRGELYNEQFF	TGTGCCAGCAGTCGCAGGGGGGAACTCTACAATGAGCAGTTCTTC
TRBV9	NA	TRBJ2-5	few	14	CASSVDSAQETQYF	TGTGCCAGCAGCGTCGACAGTGCCCAAGAGACCCAGTACTTC
TRBV9	NA	TRBJ2-7	once	13	CASSIQGLGEQYF	TGTGCCAGCAGCATTCAGGGTTTAGGCGAGCAGTACTTC
TRBV5-6	TRBD1	TRBJ2-3	NA	16	CASSPDLGGPTDTQYF	TGTGCCAGCAGCCCGGACTTAGGGGGCCCCACAGATACGCAGTATTTT
TRBV4-3	NA	TRBJ1-1	NA	13	CASSQGVNRGPRF	TGCGCCAGCAGCCAAGGCGTCAATCGGGGACCTCGCTTT
TRBV5-1	NA	TRBJ1-6	NA	19	CASSLGDFGASSYNSPLHF	TGCGCCAGCAGCTTAGGGGATTTTGGAGCAAGCTCCTATAATTCACCCCTCCACTTT
TRBV18	TRBD1	TRBJ2-3	NA	17	CASSPLSGTGGTDTQYF	TGTGCCAGCTCTCCTCTATCCGGGACAGGTGGCACAGATACGCAGTATTTT
TRBV3-1	TRBD1	TRBJ2-5	few	14	CASSPTGSTETQYF	TGTGCCAGCAGCCCGACAGGGAGCACGGAGACCCAGTACTTC
TRBV7-2	NA	TRBJ2-3	NA	15	CASSGRVVSTDTQYF	TGTGCCAGCAGCGGCAGGGTCGTTAGCACAGATACGCAGTATTTT
TRBV12-5	NA	TRBJ1-1	NA	13	CASGLFTGTEAFF	TGTGCTAGTGGTTTGTTCACCGGGACCGAAGCTTTCTTT
TRBV20-1	NA	TRBJ1-2	NA	14	CSADRTQVRVGYTF	TGCAGTGCCGATCGGACTCAAGTCCGTGTTGGTTACACCTTC
TRBV20-1	TRBD2	TRBJ2-7	few	16	CSARARASGGTYEQYF	TGCAGTGCTAGAGCTCGAGCTAGCGGGGGGACCTACGAGCAGTACTTC
TRBV5-6	TRBD1	TRBJ2-2	NA	15	CASSLGTGGLGELFF	TGTGCCAGCAGCTTGGGGACAGGGGGCTTAGGGGAGCTGTTTTTT
TRBV11-2	TRBD2	TRBJ2-1	many	16	CASSLDLTGGAGEQFF	TGTGCCAGCAGCTTAGATCTTACTGGCGGAGCGGGGGAGCAGTTCTTC
TRBV20-1	NA	TRBJ2-1	NA	16	CSARPHTNPSYNEQFF	TGCAGTGCTAGACCCCATACTAATCCCTCCTACAATGAGCAGTTCTTC
TRBV7-7	NA	TRBJ2-1	NA	13	CASSLGIKHEQFF	TGTGCCAGCAGCCTAGGGATTAAACATGAGCAGTTCTTC
TRBV5-1	TRBD1	TRBJ2-5	NA	14	CASSIGQGRETQYF	TGCGCCAGCAGCATCGGACAGGGACGGGAGACCCAGTACTTC
TRBV5-6	TRBD2	TRBJ2-7	few	16	CASGRTYRTSGIEQYF	TGTGCCAGCGGCCGGACGTATAGGACTAGCGGGATCGAGCAGTACTTC
TRBV2	NA	TRBJ1-4	few	13	CASTEGNNEKLFF	TGTGCCAGCACAGAAGGGAATAATGAAAAACTGTTTTTT
TRBV25-1	NA	TRBJ2-5	few	12	CASSAGRGEQYF	TGTGCCAGCAGTGCTGGACGAGGGGAGCAGTACTTC
TRBV12-3/TRBV12-4	TRBD1	TRBJ2-6	few	17	CASRPRDRVSGANVLTF	TGTGCCAGCAGACCTCGGGACAGAGTCTCTGGGGCCAACGTCCTGACTTTC
TRBV14	NA	TRBJ2-1	few	13	CASSQEYYNEQFF	TGTGCCAGCAGCCAGGAGTATTACAATGAGCAGTTCTTC
TRBV28	NA	TRBJ2-7	few	14	CASSPSHGKYEQYF	TGTGCCAGCAGTCCTTCCCACGGAAAATACGAGCAGTACTTC
TRBV5-5	TRBD2	TRBJ2-1	NA	16	CASSALTSGGFGEQFF	TGTGCCAGCAGCGCCCTGACTAGCGGGGGGTTTGGTGAGCAGTTCTTC
TRBV7-2	TRBD2	TRBJ2-5	NA	15	CASSPLTSGRETQYF	TGTGCCAGCAGCCCGTTGACTAGCGGGAGAGAGACCCAGTACTTC
TRBV25-1	NA	TRBJ2-5	many	12	CASSESQETQYF	TGTGCCAGCAGTGAATCTCAGGAGACCCAGTACTTC
TRBV12-3/TRBV12-4	TRBD2	TRBJ2-1	few	12	CASSRRTREQFF	TGTGCCAGCAGTCGAAGGACTAGGGAGCAGTTCTTC
TRBV2	TRBD2	TRBJ2-1	NA	17	CASSVDGGLAGEDEQFF	TGTGCCAGCAGTGTAGATGGGGGACTAGCGGGGGAGGATGAGCAGTTCTTC
TRBV20-1	NA	TRBJ2-1	many	14	CSARPWRNYNEQFF	TGCAGTGCTAGACCCTGGCGAAACTACAATGAGCAGTTCTTC
TRBV12-3/TRBV12-4	NA	TRBJ2-1	NA	13	CPSSTYRKREQFF	TGTCCCAGCAGTACGTACAGGAAGCGGGAGCAGTTCTTC
TRBV6-2/TRBV6-3	TRBD1	TRBJ2-1	few	14	CASSSGQEYNEQFF	TGTGCCAGCAGTTCAGGACAGGAGTACAATGAGCAGTTCTTC
TRBV20-1	NA	TRBJ2-7	few	14	CSATIARSSYEQYF	TGCAGTGCTACAATAGCTAGGAGCTCCTACGAGCAGTACTTC
TRBV29-1	TRBD2	TRBJ2-7	NA	13	CSVNAGGSYEQYF	TGCAGCGTGAATGCGGGGGGCTCCTACGAGCAGTACTTC
TRBV4-3	NA	TRBJ2-7	NA	13	CASSQDGEDEQYF	TGCGCCAGCAGCCAAGATGGTGAGGACGAGCAGTACTTC
TRBV10-3	NA	TRBJ2-5	few	13	CAISGARQETQYF	TGCGCCATCAGTGGAGCTCGACAAGAGACCCAGTACTTC
TRBV13	TRBD2	TRBJ2-5	NA	16	CASSRTSGGAYETQYF	TGTGCCAGCAGCCGCACTAGCGGGGGGGCCTATGAGACCCAGTACTTC
TRBV29-1	TRBD1	TRBJ1-1	NA	12	CSVEQGATEAFF	TGCAGCGTTGAACAGGGGGCCACTGAAGCTTTCTTT
TRBV3-1	NA	TRBJ2-4	few	18	CASSQGLRRGAAKNIQYF	TGTGCCAGCAGCCAGGGGCTTCGGCGTGGCGCGGCCAAAAACATTCAGTACTTC